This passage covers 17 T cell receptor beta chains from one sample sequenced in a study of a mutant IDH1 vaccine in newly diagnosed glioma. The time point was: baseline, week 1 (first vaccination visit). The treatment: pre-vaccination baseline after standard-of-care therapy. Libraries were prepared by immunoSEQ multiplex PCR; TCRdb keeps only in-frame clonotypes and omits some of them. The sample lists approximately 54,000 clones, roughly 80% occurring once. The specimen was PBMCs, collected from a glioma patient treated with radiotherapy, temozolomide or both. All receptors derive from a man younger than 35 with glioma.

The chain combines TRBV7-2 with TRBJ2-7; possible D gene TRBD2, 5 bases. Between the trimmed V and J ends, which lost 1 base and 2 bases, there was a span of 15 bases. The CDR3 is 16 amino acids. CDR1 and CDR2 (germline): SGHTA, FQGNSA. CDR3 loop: CASSLGAPGYTYEQYF. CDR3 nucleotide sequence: TGTGCCAGCAGCTTAGGCGCCCCGGGGTACACCTACGAGCAGTACTTC.

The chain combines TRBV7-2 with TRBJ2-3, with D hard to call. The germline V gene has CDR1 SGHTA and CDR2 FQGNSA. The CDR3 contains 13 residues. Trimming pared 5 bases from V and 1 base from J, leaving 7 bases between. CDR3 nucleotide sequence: TGTGCCAGCAGCCGCGTTGGCACAGATACGCAGTATTTT. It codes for CASSRVGTDTQYF.

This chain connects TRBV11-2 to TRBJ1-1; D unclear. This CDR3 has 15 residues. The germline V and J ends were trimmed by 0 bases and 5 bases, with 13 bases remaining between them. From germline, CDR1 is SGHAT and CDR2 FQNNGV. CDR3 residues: CASSLDLPPGTEAFF. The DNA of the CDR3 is TGTGCCAGCAGCTTAGATCTGCCACCGGGTACTGAAGCTTTCTTT.

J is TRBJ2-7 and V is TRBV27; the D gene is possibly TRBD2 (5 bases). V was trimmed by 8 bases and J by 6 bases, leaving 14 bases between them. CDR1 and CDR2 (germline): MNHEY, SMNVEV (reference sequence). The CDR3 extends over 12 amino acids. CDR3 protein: CASGERGGEQYF. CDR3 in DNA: TGTGCCAGCGGGGAGAGAGGAGGCGAGCAGTACTTC.

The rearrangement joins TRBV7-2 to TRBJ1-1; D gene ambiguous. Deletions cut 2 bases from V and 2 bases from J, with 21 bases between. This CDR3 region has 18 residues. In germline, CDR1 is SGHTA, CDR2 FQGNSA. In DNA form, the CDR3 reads TGTGCCAGCAGCTTATTCAGGTCCTTACAGAGCCACAACACTGAAGCTTTCTTT. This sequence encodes CASSLFRSLQSHNTEAFF.

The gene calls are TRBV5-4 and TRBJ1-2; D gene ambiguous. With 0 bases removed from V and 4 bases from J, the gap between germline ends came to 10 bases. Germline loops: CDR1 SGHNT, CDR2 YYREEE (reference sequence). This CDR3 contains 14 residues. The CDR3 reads CASSLDRLFYGYTF. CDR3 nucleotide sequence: TGTGCCAGCAGCTTGGACAGATTATTCTATGGCTACACCTTC.

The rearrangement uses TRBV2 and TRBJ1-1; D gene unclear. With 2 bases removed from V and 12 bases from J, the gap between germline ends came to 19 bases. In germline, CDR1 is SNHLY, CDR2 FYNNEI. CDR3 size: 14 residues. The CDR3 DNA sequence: TGTGCCAGCAGTGAACTTCAAGGCAGTACTTGGACTTTCTTT. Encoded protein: CASSELQGSTWTFF. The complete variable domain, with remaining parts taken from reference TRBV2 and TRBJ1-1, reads EPEVTQTPSHQVTQMGQEVILRCVPISNHLYFYWYRQILGQKVEFLVSFYNNEISEKSEIFDDQFSVERPDGSNFTLKIRSTKLEDSAMYFCASSELQGSTWTFFGQGTRLTVV.

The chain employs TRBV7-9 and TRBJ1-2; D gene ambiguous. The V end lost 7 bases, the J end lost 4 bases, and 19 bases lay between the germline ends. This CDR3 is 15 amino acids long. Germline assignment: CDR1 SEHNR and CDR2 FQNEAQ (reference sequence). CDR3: CASNSLRVQTYGYTF. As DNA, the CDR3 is TGTGCCAGCAACTCACTTAGGGTACAGACCTATGGCTACACCTTC. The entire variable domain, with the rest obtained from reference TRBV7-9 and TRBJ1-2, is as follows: DTGVSQNPRHKITKRGQNVTFRCDPISEHNRLYWYRQTLGQGPEFLTYFQNEAQLEKSRLLSDRFSAERPKGSFSTLEIQRTEQGDSAMYLCASNSLRVQTYGYTFGSGTRLTVV.

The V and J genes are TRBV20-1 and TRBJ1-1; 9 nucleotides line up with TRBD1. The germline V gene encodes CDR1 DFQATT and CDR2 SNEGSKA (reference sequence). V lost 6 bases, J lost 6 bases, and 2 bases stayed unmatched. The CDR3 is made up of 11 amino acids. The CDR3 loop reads CSARDRAEAFF. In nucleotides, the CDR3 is TGCAGTGCAAGGGACAGGGCTGAAGCTTTCTTT.

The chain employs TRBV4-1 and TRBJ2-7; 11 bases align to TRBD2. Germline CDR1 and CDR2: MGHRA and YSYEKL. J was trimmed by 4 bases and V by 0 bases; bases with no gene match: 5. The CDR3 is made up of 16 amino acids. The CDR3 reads CASSQDTSGSKYEQYF. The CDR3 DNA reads TGCGCCAGCAGCCAAGACACTAGCGGGAGTAAATACGAGCAGTACTTC.

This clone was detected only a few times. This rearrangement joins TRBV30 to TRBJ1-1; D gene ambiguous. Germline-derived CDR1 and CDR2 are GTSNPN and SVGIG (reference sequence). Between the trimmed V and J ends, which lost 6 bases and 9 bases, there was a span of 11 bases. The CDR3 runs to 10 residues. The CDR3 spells CACCYAKAFF. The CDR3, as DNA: TGTGCCTGTTGCTACGCCAAAGCTTTCTTT.

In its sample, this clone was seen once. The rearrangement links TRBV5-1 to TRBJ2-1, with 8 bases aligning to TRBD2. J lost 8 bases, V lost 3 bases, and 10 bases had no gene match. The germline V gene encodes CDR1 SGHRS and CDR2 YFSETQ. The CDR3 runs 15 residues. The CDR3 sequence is CASSSGGLEKDEQFF. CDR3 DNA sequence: TGCGCCAGCAGCTCCGGGGGACTAGAGAAAGATGAGCAGTTCTTC.

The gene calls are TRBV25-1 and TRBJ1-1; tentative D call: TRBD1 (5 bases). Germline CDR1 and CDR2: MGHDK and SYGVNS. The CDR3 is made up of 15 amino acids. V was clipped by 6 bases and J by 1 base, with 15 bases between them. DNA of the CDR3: TGTGCCAGCAGGGGACGGTGGGGCGGGAACACTGAAGCTTTCTTT. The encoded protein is CASRGRWGGNTEAFF.

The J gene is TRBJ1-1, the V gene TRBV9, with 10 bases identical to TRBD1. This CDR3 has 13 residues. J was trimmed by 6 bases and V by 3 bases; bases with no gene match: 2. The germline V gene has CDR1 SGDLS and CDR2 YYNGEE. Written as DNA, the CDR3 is TGTGCCAGCAGCGCGGGACAGGGGCCTGAAGCTTTCTTT. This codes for CASSAGQGPEAFF. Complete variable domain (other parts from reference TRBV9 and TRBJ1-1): DSGVTQTPKHLITATGQRVTLRCSPRSGDLSVYWYQQSLDQGLQFLIQYYNGEERAKGNILERFSAQQFPDLHSELNLSSLELGDSALYFCASSAGQGPEAFFGQGTRLTVV.

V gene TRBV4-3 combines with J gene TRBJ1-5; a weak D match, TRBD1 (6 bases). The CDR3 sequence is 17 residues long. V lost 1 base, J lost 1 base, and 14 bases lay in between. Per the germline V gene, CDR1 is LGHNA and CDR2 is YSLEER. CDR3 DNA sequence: TGCGCCAGCAGCCAAGTGTGGGGGCTCGGGAGCAATCAGCCCCAGCATTTT. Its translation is CASSQVWGLGSNQPQHF.

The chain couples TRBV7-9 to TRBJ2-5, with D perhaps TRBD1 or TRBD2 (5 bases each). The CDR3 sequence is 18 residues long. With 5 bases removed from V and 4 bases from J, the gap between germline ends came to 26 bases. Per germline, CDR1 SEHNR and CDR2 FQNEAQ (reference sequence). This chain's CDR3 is CASSPNSPGPLQRETQYF. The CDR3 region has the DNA TGTGCCAGCAGCCCGAACTCCCCGGGACCCTTACAGAGAGAGACCCAGTACTTC.

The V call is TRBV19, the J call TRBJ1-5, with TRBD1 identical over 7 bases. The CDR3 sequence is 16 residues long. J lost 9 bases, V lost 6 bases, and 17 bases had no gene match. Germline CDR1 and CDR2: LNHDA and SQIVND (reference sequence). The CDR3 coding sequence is TGTGCCAGTAGGTCTGGACAGGTCTTTGAATCATGGCCCCAGCATTTT. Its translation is CASRSGQVFESWPQHF.